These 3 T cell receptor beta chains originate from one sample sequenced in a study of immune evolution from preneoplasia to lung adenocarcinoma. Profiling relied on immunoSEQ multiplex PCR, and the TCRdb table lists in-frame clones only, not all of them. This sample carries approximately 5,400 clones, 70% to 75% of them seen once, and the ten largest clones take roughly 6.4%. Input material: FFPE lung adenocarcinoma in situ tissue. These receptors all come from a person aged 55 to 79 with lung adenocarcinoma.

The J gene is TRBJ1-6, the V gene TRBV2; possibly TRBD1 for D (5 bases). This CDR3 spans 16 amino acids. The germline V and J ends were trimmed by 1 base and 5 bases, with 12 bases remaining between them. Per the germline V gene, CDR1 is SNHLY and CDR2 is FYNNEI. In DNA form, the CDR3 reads TGTGCCAGCAGTGAAGTTGGGGCCGCGAATAATTCACCCCTCCACTTT. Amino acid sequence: CASSEVGAANNSPLHF. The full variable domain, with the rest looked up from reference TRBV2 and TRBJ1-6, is EPEVTQTPSHQVTQMGQEVILRCVPISNHLYFYWYRQILGQKVEFLVSFYNNEISEKSEIFDDQFSVERPDGSNFTLKIRSTKLEDSAMYFCASSEVGAANNSPLHFGNGTRLTVT.

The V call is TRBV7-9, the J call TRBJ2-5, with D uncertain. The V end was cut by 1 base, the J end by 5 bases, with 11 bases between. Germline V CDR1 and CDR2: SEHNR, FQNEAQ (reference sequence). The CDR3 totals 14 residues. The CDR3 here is CASSLGSRLETQYF. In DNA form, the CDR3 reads TGTGCCAGCAGCTTAGGTAGTAGGCTGGAGACCCAGTACTTC.

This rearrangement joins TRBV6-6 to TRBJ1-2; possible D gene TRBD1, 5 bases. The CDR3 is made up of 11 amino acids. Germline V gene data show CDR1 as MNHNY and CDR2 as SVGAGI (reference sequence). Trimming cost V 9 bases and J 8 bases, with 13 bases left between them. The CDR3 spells CASGGTYGYTF. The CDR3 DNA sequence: TGTGCCAGTGGGGGAACATACGGCTACACCTTC.